This entry concerns a single T cell receptor beta chain. The source of the sample is a study of blood T cell repertoires in COVID-19. Some clones are missing from TCRdb's copy, which holds only in-frame ones; the method was immunoSEQ multiplex PCR. The sample records some 460,000 clones, roughly nine tenths being singletons. CDR1 KGHSH and CDR2 LQKENI come from the germline V gene. Trimming shortened V by 2 bases and J by 13 bases, and 11 bases separated the two germline ends. This CDR3 is 12 amino acids long. The clonotype comes from a woman in her late teens or twenties with acute COVID-19. The rearrangement joins TRBV18 to TRBJ2-2; tentative D call: TRBD1 (6 bases). Sequencing was performed on PBMCs or T cells enriched from blood (not recorded which). The CDR3 coding sequence is TGTGCCAGCTCACCAACAGGGAGTGGGCTGTTTTTT. Translation: CASSPTGSGLFF.